The 6 T cell receptor beta chains in this list originate from one sample, sequenced in a study of identical twins. From the 5' RACE reads, TCRdb called clonotypes with MiXCR, one entry per CDR3 protein. In the table there are 650,000 to 800,000 distinct CDR3 sequences, under 9% of which are singletons. These data were likewise used in another study, on yellow fever vaccine responses in identical twins.

Sample: PBMCs. The source of these receptors is a woman aged 18-29 years in good health.

This clonotype showed up many times. V is TRBV6-2 or TRBV6-3 and J is TRBJ2-1; D perhaps matches TRBD2 (5 bases). CDR1 and CDR2 (germline): MNHEY, SVGEGT. Trimming took 2 bases from V and 4 from J, leaving 15 bases between them. The CDR3 loop spans 16 amino acids. DNA for the CDR3: TGTGCCAGCAGTTACCCGGGCGGGCTCGGGTACAATGAGCAGTTCTTC. It translates to CASSYPGGLGYNEQFF.

A few counts support this clonotype. The V call is TRBV5-1, the J call TRBJ2-2; D not resolved. In germline, CDR1 is SGHRS, CDR2 YFSETQ. This CDR3 has 15 amino acids. Trimming pared 4 bases from V and 2 bases from J, leaving 12 bases between. For the CDR3, the DNA is TGCGCCAGCAGCGGCTGGGGTCGTAACACCGGGGAGCTGTTTTTT. Protein sequence: CASSGWGRNTGELFF. The entire variable domain, with the rest obtained from reference TRBV5-1 and TRBJ2-2, is as follows: KAGVTQTPRYLIKTRGQQVTLSCSPISGHRSVSWYQQTPGQGLQFLFEYFSETQRNKGNFPGRFSGRQFSNSRSEMNVSTLELGDSALYLCASSGWGRNTGELFFGEGSRLTVL.

This clonotype was recorded a few times. The V gene is TRBV7-9, the J gene TRBJ2-5, with TRBD1 matching 7 bases. V dropped 4 bases and J dropped 4; count of bases not matched to a gene: 12. Per the germline V gene, CDR1 is SEHNR and CDR2 is FQNEAQ (reference sequence). The CDR3 consists of 16 residues. The CDR3 bases are TGTGCCAGCAGCTCAGAAAAACAGGGGAACCTAGAGACCCAGTACTTC. Its translation: CASSSEKQGNLETQYF.

This clonotype was recorded at least ten times. V usage is TRBV29-1 and J usage is TRBJ2-4; no clear D. CDR3 size: 15 residues. V gave up 1 base and J gave up 0 bases, with 10 bases separating them. Germline CDR1 SQVTM, CDR2 ANQGSEA. CDR3 DNA sequence: TGCAGCGTTGAAGGATTCCAGTTAGCCAAAAACATTCAGTACTTC. Encoded protein: CSVEGFQLAKNIQYF.

This clonotype has a handful of counts. This rearrangement joins TRBV7-2 to TRBJ1-4; tentatively, D is TRBD1 (6 bases). The V end lost 5 bases, the J end lost 3 bases, and 10 bases lay between the germline ends. The CDR3 contains 14 residues. CDR1 and CDR2 (germline): SGHTA, FQGNSA. CDR3 sequence reads: CASSQTGSNEKLFF. Written as DNA, the CDR3 is TGTGCCAGCAGCCAGACAGGATCTAATGAAAAACTGTTTTTT.

The chain has TRBV28 and TRBJ2-1, with 7 positions matching TRBD2. V was pared by 8 bases and J by 1 base, with 5 bases of the junction left unmatched. Per germline, CDR1 MDHEN and CDR2 SYDVKM. This CDR3 comprises 14 residues. CDR3 sequence (DNA): TGTGCCAGCCTCGGGGGACTATCCTACAATGAGCAGTTCTTC. As protein: CASLGGLSYNEQFF.